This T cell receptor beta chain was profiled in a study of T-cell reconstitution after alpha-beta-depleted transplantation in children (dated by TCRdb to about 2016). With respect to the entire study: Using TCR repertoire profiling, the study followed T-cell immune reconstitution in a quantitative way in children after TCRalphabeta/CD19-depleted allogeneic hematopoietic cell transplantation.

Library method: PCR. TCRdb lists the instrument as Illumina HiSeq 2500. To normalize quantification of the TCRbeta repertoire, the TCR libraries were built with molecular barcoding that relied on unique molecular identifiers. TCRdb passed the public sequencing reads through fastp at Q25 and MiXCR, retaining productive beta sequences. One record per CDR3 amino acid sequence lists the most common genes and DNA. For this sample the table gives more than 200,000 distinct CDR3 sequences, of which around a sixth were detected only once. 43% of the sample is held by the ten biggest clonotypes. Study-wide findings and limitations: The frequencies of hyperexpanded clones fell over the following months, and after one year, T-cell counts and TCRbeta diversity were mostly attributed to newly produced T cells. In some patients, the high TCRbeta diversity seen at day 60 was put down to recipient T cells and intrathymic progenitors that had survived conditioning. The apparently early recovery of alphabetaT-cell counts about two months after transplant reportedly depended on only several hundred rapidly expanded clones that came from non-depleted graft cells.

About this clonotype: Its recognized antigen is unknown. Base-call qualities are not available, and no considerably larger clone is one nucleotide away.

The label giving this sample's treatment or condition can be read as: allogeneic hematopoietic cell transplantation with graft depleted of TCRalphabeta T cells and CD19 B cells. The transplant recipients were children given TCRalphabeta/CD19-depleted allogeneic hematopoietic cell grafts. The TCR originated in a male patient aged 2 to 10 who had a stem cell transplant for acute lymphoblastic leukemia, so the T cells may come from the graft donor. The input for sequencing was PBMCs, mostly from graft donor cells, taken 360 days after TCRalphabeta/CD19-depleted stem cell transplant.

The sequence in DNA is TGCAGTGCTAGAGATCTCAGGCTCCCTAGCGGGAGGAACAATGAGCAGTTCTTC. Translated, it gives CSARDLRLPSGRNNEQFF. Here the chain combines TRBV20-1 and TRBJ2-1, and TRBD2 aligns with 11 junction nucleotides. The germline V gene (reference sequence) sets CDR1 to DFQATT and CDR2 to SNEGSKA. Including the terminal cysteine and phenylalanine, the CDR3 comprises 18 residues. Just the 54-base CDR3 DNA is kept, in frame starting at base 1. V is trimmed back by 0 bases and J by 5 bases, and the junction contains 12 bases that no gene match accounts for.